This T cell receptor beta chain was recorded in a study of neoadjuvant anti-PD-1 for oral cavity cancer (dated by TCRdb to 2020 to 2023). Study-level background: Three to four biweekly doses of nivolumab at 3 mg/kg were mostly administered to patients before curative-intent surgical resection. A fourth nivolumab dose was given around day 43 to patients without progression, and definitive surgical resection was performed in those patients on days 50-56. Under RECIST 1.1, a patient counted as a responder if showing complete response, partial response or stable disease, and as a non-responder if showing progression. The parent correlative cohort had 12 to 13 patients and a response rate of about 35%.

Interpreted using the paper, the time point label stands for: after neoadjuvant nivolumab, at surgical resection. The patients had newly diagnosed stage II-IVA oral cavity squamous cell carcinoma and had not received any prior systemic or radiation treatment. The cohort consisted of patients with HPV-negative, locally advanced oral cavity squamous cell carcinoma. Peripheral blood mononuclear cells were analyzed directly and were not maintained or expanded in culture. The samples were obtained from a longitudinal correlative study of a single-arm phase II trial testing neoadjuvant nivolumab in oral cavity squamous cell carcinoma. Genomic DNA-based TCRbeta sequencing was performed on subject-matched pre- and post-treatment PBMCs and tumors from three responders and three non-responders. Peripheral blood mononuclear cells were collected before nivolumab treatment and were collected again after treatment, at the time of surgery. The Maxwell RSC DNA from Cells kit was used to isolate genomic DNA from PBMCs.

Broad study findings and their caveats: Only a few patients per response group were included in the TCR analyses, and the authors called for validation in larger cohorts. Higher pretreatment blood TCRbeta clonality and lower post-treatment tumor TCRbeta clonality were correlated with higher pretreatment blood Treg/Th17 ratios. After neoadjuvant nivolumab, significantly higher T cell clonality (Gini index) was found within PBMCs in non-responders than in responders.

For deep sequencing of PBMC libraries, mostly 450 to 600 ng of input genomic DNA was used, and six replicates were run per sample. The immunoSEQ hsTCRbeta kit was used to prepare TCRbeta libraries, following the manufacturer's instructions. The finished libraries were brought together in one pool at 3 nM, which was then read using an Illumina NovaSeq 6000 S4 flow cell. Regarding the original processing steps: The immunoSEQ Analyzer handled quality control and preprocessing of the raw data. The analysis was restricted to productive rearrangements, with each unique CDR3 amino acid sequence defining a clonotype. Using the R package tcR, the researchers computed the Gini-Simpson index as their estimate of repertoire clonality. Student's t test was used to compare Gini indices, and Pearson correlation was used to assess associations with tumor size change. In its TCRdb copy, this immuneACCESS table keeps in-frame sequences only and misses some clones. Where compared with another copy, unresolved V genes explain less than half of these, and the others have no known cause. From that table come the V and J calls and clone size; the DNA was used to work out D and trimming. This sample holds about 14,000 clones; approximately 74% were observed only once. 3% of the sample belongs to the ten largest clones.

From the germline V gene (reference sequence), CDR1 is SGHNT and CDR2 is YYREEE. Taken from cysteine to phenylalanine, the CDR3 has 13 residues. The sequence is cut down to CDR3 DNA, 39 bases in frame from base 1. Regarding this clone: Its antigen specificity is not known. Per-nucleotide qualities are absent, and no much larger clonotype sits a single base away.

The source material was PBMCs, sampled after nivolumab (anti-PD-1) treatment. The origin of this receptor is a person between 40 and 85 years old with oral cavity squamous cell carcinoma. The chain couples TRBV5-4 to TRBJ1-2; D gene: possibly TRBD1, on 5 matching bases. The CDR3 protein sequence reads: CASGDELPYGYTF. The sequenced DNA is TGTGCATCTGGGGACGAATTGCCGTACGGCTACACCTTC.